The source of this T cell receptor (beta chain) is a study of T and B cells in COVID-19 patients. Turning to the study itself: COVID-19 patients gave peripheral blood either during active infection or after recovery.

From blood, roughly 220-550 ng of genomic DNA served as TRB template. BIOMED2 TRB-A/B primer pools were used in multiplex TRB PCR. TCRdb re-analysed the multiplex PCR reads in MiXCR, keeping a single row per CDR3 protein. The table includes approximately 4,000 distinct CDR3 sequences, roughly a fifth detected once. This clonotype is deemed medium-sized (0.01 to 0.1%). The receptor comes from a human donor with active COVID-19. The sample comprised blood.

The CDR3 DNA is TGTGCCAGTAGAACGACAGGGGCCCATCAGCCCCAGCATTTT. This codes for CASRTTGAHQPQHF. The chain combines TRBV19 with TRBJ1-5; TRBD1 matches at 8 bases. The trim removed 6 bases at V and 5 bases at J, leaving 6 bases unmatched. CDR3 length equals 14 residues. Germline loops: CDR1 LNHDA, CDR2 SQIVND (reference sequence). Full variable domain (remainder filled in from reference TRBV19 and TRBJ1-5): DGGITQSPKYLFRKEGQNVTLSCEQNLNHDAMYWYRQDPGQGLRLIYYSQIVNDFQKGDIAEGYSVSREKKESFPLTVTSAQKNPTAFYLCASRTTGAHQPQHFGDGTRLSIL.